This TCR beta chain was documented in a study of T cells in localized non-small cell lung cancer. Profiled with immunoSEQ multiplex PCR; TCRdb holds only in-frame clones, not every one. The sample holds approximately 15,000 clones; approximately 89% are singletons and the top ten take around a quarter. CDR3 size: 16 residues. V shed 0 bases, J shed 5 bases, and the junction held 8 bases outside the gene matches. Per the germline V gene, CDR1 is SGDLS and CDR2 is YYNGEE. The receptor's source is a male donor aged 60 or over with stage II lung adenocarcinoma. Material: peripheral blood mononuclear cells, obtained before any cancer treatment. The chain recombines TRBV9 with TRBJ2-5; 9 bases are a match to TRBD2. CDR3 sequence: CASSVAPLAGRETQYF. CDR3 bases: TGTGCCAGCAGCGTAGCTCCCCTAGCGGGAAGGGAGACCCAGTACTTC. Looking up the rest from reference TRBV9 and TRBJ2-5 gives the full variable domain: DSGVTQTPKHLITATGQRVTLRCSPRSGDLSVYWYQQSLDQGLQFLIQYYNGEERAKGNILERFSAQQFPDLHSELNLSSLELGDSALYFCASSVAPLAGRETQYFGPGTRLLVL.